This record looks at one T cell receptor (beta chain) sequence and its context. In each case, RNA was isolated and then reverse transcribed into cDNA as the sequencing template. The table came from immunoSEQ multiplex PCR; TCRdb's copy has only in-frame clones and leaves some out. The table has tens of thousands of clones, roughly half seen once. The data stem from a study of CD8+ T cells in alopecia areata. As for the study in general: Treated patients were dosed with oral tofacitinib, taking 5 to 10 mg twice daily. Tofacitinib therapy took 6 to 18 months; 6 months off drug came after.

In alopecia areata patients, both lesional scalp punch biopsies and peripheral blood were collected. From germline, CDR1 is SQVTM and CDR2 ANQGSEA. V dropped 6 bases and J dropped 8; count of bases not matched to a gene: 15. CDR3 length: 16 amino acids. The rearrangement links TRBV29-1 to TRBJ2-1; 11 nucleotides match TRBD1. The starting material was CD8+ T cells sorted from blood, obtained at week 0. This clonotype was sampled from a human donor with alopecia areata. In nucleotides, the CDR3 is TGCAGCGTGAACCCCCAGGACAGGGGGCAATTGGATGAGCAGTTCTTC. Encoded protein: CSVNPQDRGQLDEQFF.